This TCR beta chain stems from a study of early T cells in non-severe SARS-CoV-2 infection (dated by TCRdb to the early 2020s). Context from the whole study: Because TCR sequencing relied on bulk RNA taken from unsorted whole blood, pairing of alpha and beta chains was not possible. Overall study outcomes, separate from this receptor: VDJdb matching was skewed toward anti-spike CD8 responses and likely underestimated virus-specific expansions by missing private and CD4 specificities.

Library preparation employed 5' RACE. These reads were obtained on a NextSeq 500. In the TCR library protocol, unique molecular identifiers were attached to individual cDNA molecules to correct for PCR bias and sequencing error. TCR alpha and beta chains were both sequenced, and the abundances of alpha and beta sequences in each sample were closely correlated with each other. Processing in the source paper ran as follows. Decombinator V4 was used to annotate the V gene, J gene and CDR3 of the TCR sequences. TCRs were defined as expanded if a significant change between any two time points was detected under a Poisson model with p below 0.0001. Abundances of TCRs were expressed as counts per million after normalisation to the total number of TCRs sequenced in each sample. TRAV1-2 paired with TRAJ12, TRAJ20 or TRAJ33 defined MAIT TCRs, while TRAV10 paired with TRAJ18 defined iNKT TCRs. VDJdb, accessed 1 November 2021, was searched for CMV, EBV and SARS-CoV-2 annotated TCRs, with TCRs annotated for multiple antigens excluded. TCRdb handled the public reads itself, with Q25 trimming in fastp and clone calling in MiXCR, and kept productive beta chains. Rows merge per CDR3 protein into single entries with the most common DNA and genes. The V and J calls come from TCRdb's annotation, not from the publication. This sample lists roughly 50,000 distinct CDR3 sequences; around 8% were detected once. In total, the top ten clones hold approximately 8.8% of the sample.

In its sample, this clonotype was seen many times. The antigen it recognizes is unknown. Per-nucleotide qualities are absent, and no much larger clonotype sits a single base away. According to the germline V gene (reference sequence), CDR1 reads DFQATT and CDR2 reads SNEGSKA. Between the V and J ends, shortened by 1 base and 6 bases respectively, the junction contains 13 bases. The cysteine opens and the phenylalanine closes a CDR3 of 14 amino acids. Of the read, only the CDR3 DNA is kept; its 42 bases are in frame from base 1. This was a case-control study nested in a cohort of healthcare workers in London, UK, who had nasopharyngeal swab PCR tests and blood samples taken every week. Healthcare workers were recruited between 23 and 31 March 2020, during the week of the UK lockdown, and were followed weekly for up to roughly 16 weeks.

The V gene is TRBV20-1 and the J gene is TRBJ1-3; the D gene is perhaps TRBD1, from 5 matching bases. Sequencing was carried out using whole blood. This clonotype was obtained from an adult who was a healthcare worker with PCR-confirmed SARS-CoV-2 infection or an uninfected control (not recorded which). The CDR3: CSARVTQGSNTIYF. The sequence in DNA is TGCAGTGCTAGAGTTACGCAGGGATCAAACACCATATATTTT.